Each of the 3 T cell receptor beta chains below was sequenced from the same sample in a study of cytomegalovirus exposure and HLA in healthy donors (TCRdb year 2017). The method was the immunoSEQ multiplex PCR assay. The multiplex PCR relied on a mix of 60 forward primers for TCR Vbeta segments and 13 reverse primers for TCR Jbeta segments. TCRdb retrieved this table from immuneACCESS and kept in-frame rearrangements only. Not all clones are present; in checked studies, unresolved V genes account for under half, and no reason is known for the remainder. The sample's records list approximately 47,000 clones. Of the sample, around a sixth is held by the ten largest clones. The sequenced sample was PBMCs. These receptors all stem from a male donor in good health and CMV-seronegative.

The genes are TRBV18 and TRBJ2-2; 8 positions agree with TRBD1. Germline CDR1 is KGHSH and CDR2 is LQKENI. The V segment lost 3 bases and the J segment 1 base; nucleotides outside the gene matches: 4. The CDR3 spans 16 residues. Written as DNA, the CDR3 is TGTGCCAGCTCACCTAGGACAGGGTGGAACACCGGGGAGCTGTTTTTT. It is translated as CASSPRTGWNTGELFF. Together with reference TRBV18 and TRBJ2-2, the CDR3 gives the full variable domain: NAGVMQNPRHLVRRRGQEARLRCSPMKGHSHVYWYRQLPEEGLKFMVYLQKENIIDESGMPKERFSAEFPKEGPSILRIQQVVRGDSAAYFCASSPRTGWNTGELFFGEGSRLTVL.

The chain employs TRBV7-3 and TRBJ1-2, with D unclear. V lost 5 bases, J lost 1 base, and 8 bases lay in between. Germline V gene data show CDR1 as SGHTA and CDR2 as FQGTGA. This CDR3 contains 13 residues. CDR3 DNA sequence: TGTGCCAGCAGCCGAGACAATAACTATGGCTACACCTTC. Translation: CASSRDNNYGYTF. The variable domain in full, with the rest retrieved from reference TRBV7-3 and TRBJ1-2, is GAGVSQTPSNKVTEKGKYVELRCDPISGHTALYWYRQSLGQGPEFLIYFQGTGAADDSGLPNDRFFAVRPEGSVSTLKIQRTERGDSAVYLCASSRDNNYGYTFGSGTRLTVV.

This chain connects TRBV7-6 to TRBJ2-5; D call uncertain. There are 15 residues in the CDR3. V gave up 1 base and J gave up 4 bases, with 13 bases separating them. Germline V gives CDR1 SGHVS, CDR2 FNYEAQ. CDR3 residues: CASSLVLSPLETQYF. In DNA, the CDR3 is TGTGCCAGCAGCTTAGTCCTCTCCCCTCTAGAGACCCAGTACTTC.